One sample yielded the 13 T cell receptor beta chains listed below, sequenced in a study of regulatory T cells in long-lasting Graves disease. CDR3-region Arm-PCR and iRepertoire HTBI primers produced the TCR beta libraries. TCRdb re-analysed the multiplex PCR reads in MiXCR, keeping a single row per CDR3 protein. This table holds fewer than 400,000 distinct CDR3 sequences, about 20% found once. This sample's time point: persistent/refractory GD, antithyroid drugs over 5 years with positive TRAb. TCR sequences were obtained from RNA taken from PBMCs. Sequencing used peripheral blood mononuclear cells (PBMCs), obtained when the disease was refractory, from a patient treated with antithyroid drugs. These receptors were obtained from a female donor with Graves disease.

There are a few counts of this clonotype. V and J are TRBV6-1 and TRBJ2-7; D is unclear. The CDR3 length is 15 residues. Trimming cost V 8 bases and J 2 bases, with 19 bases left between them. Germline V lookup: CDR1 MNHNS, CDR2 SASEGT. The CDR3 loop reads CASRMHRAETYEQYF. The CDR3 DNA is TGTGCCAGCCGAATGCACCGGGCCGAGACCTACGAGCAGTACTTC.

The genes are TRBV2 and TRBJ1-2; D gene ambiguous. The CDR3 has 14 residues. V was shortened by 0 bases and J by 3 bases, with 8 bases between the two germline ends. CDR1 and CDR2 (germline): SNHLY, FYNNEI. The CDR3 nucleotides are TGTGCCAGCAGTGAAGCGGCGGAGTACTATGGCTACACCTTC. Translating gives CASSEAAEYYGYTF.

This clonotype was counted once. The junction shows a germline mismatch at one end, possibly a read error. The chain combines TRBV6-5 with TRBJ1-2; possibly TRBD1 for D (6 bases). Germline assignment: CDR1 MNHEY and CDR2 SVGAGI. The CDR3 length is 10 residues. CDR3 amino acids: CASSYGQLLF. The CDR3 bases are TGTGCCAGCAGTTACGGACAGCTCCTCTTC.

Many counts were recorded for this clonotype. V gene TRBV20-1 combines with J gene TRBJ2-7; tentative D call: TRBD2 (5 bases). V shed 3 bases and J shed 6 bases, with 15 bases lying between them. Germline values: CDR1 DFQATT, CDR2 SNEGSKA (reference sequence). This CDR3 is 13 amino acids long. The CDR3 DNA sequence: TGCAGTGCTAGGTTGCGGGCCCCTTTCGAGCAGTACTTC. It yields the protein CSARLRAPFEQYF.

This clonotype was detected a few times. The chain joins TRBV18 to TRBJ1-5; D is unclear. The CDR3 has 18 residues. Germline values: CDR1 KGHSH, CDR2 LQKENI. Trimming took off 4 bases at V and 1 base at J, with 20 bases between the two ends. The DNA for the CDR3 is TGTGCCAGCTCACTGTCACGGGCCCCCCGAGACAGCAATCAGCCCCAGCATTTT. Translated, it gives CASSLSRAPRDSNQPQHF.

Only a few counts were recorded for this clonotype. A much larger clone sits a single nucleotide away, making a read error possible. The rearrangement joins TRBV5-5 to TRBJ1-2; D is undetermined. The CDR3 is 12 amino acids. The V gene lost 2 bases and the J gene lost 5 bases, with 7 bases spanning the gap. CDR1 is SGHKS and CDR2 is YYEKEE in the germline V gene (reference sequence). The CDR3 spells CASSFLQYGYTF. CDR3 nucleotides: TGTGCCAGCAGCTTCTTACAGTATGGCTACACCTTC.

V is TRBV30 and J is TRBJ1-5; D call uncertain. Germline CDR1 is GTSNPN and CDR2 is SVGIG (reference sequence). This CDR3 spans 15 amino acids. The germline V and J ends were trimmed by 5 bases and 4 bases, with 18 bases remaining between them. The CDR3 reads CAWSPMRDWNQPQHF. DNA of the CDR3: TGTGCCTGGTCCCCTATGCGGGATTGGAATCAGCCCCAGCATTTT.

The CDR3 DNA reads TGCGCCAGCAGCCAAGGGGCGGGAGTGATCATTCAGTACTTC. Translating it yields CASSQGAGVIIQYF. This chain connects TRBV4-1 to TRBJ2-4; 7 nucleotides match TRBD2. CDR1 is MGHRA and CDR2 is YSYEKL in the germline V gene. Trimming at V came to 1 base and at J to 9 bases, leaving 6 bases not matched to a gene. This CDR3 has 14 amino acids.

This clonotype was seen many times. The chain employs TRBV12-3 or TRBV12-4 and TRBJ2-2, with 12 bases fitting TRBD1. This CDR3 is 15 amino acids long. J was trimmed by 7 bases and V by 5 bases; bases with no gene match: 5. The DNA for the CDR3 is TGTGCCAGCAGTCCAGGGGACAGGGGGCGCGGGGAGCTGTTTTTT. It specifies CASSPGDRGRGELFF.

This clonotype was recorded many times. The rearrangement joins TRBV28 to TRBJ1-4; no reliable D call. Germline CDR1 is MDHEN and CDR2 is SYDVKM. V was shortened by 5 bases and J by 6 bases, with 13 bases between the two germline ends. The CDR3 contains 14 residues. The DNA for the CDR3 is TGTGCCAGCAGTCTCTGGGGTAATCATGAAAAACTGTTTTTT. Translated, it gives CASSLWGNHEKLFF.

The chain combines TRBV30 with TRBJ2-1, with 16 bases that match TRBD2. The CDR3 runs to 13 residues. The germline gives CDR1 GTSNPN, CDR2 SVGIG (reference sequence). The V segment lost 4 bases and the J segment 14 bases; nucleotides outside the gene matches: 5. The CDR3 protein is CAWTGTSGGAEFF. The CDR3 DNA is TGTGCCTGGACCGGGACTAGCGGGGGGGCCGAGTTCTTC. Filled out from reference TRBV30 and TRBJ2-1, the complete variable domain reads SQTIHQWPATLVQPVGSPLSLECTVEGTSNPNLYWYRQAAGRGLQLLFYSVGIGQISSEVPQNLSASRPQDRQFILSSKKLLLSDSGFYLCAWTGTSGGAEFFGPGTRLTVL.

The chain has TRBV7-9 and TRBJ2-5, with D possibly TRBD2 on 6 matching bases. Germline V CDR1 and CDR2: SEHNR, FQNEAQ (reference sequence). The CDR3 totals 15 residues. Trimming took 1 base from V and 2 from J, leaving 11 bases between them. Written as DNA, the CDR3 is TGTGCCAGCAGCTTAGGATGGCGGGAACAAGAGACCCAGTACTTC. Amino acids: CASSLGWREQETQYF.

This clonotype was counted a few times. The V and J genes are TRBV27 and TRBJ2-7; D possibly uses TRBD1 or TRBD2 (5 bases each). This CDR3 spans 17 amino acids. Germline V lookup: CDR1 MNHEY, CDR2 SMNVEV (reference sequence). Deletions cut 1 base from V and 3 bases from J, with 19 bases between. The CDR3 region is CASSLFPSGTMGYEQYF. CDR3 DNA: TGTGCCAGCAGTTTATTCCCTTCCGGGACGATGGGCTACGAGCAGTACTTC.